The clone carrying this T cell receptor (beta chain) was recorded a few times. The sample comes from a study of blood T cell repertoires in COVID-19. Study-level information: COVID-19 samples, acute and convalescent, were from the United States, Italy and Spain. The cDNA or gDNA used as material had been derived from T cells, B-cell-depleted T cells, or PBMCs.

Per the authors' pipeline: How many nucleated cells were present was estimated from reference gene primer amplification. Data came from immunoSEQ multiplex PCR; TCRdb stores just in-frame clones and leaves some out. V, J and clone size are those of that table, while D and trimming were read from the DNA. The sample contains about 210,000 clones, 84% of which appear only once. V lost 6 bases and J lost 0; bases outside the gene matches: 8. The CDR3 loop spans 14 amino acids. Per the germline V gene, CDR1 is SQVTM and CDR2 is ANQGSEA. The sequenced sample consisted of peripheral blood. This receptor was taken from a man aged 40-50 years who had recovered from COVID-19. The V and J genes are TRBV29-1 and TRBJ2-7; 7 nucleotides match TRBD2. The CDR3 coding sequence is TGCAGCGTCGCATCCCGACTAGCCTCCTACGAGCAGTACTTC. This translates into CSVASRLASYEQYF.